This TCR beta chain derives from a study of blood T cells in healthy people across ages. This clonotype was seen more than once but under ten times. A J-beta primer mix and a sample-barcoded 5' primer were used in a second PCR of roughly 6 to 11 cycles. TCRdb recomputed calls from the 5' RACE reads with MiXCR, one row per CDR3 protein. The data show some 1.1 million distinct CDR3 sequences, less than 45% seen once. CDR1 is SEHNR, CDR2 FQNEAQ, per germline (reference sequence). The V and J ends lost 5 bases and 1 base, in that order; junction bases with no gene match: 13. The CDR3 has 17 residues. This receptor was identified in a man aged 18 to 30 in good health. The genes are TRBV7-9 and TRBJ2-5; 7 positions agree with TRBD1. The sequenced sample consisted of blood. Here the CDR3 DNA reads TGTGCCAGCAGCGTTAGTTCGTACAGGGGCCCCCAAGAGACCCAGTACTTC. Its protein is CASSVSSYRGPQETQYF. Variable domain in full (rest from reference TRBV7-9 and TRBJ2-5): DTGVSQNPRHKITKRGQNVTFRCDPISEHNRLYWYRQTLGQGPEFLTYFQNEAQLEKSRLLSDRFSAERPKGSFSTLEIQRTEQGDSAMYLCASSVSSYRGPQETQYFGPGTRLLVL.